Listed below are T cell receptor beta chains from one sample, sequenced in a study of early T cells in non-severe SARS-CoV-2 infection. TCRdb reprocessed the 5' RACE reads via MiXCR and lists one record per CDR3 protein. The data show around 33,000 distinct CDR3 sequences, approximately 5.8% seen once. The sequencing sample was made of whole blood. These receptor sequences come from an adult who was a healthcare worker with PCR-confirmed SARS-CoV-2 infection or an uninfected control (not recorded which). Both conserved end residues are trimmed from each CDR3. Fields, in order: D gene, CDR3 length, J gene, V gene, CDR3 protein. The D gene is left open where the match is weak.

TRBD2,13,TRBJ2-5,TRBV12-3/TRBV12-4,ASTPTSGVGETQY
NA,12,TRBJ2-7,TRBV3-1,ASSPGLSSYEQY
TRBD2,13,TRBJ2-1,TRBV10-3,AILLAGGPGNEQF
NA,11,TRBJ2-1,TRBV7-6,ASSFGLYNEQF
TRBD2,14,TRBJ2-1,TRBV10-3,AISEEVAGYYNEQF
TRBD1,15,TRBJ2-5,TRBV29-1,SVSGPTPQGALETQY
TRBD1,12,TRBJ1-1,TRBV20-1,SAPVPTGWAEAF
TRBD2,14,TRBJ2-3,TRBV12-3/TRBV12-4,ASWKRGGLAGDTQY
NA,14,TRBJ1-1,TRBV29-1,SVSALSTEGDTEAF
TRBD1,14,TRBJ2-7,TRBV7-3,ASSLRGTALPYEQY
TRBD2,13,TRBJ2-1,TRBV2,ASSETSGGVNEQF
NA,10,TRBJ2-3,TRBV20-1,SAADLTDTQY
NA,13,TRBJ1-1,TRBV10-2,ASSEGQILNTEAF
TRBD2,13,TRBJ2-1,TRBV19,ASSPRLAGVGEQF
NA,12,TRBJ2-7,TRBV7-2,ASTKGRSFYEQY
NA,10,TRBJ2-5,TRBV11-1,ASGRGHETQY
TRBD2,16,TRBJ2-4,TRBV12-3/TRBV12-4,ASTKLSGSGVGKNIQY
TRBD2,14,TRBJ2-2,TRBV4-2,ASSPTSGSDTGELF
NA,10,TRBJ2-2,TRBV6-4,ASSAVTGELF
NA,12,TRBJ1-1,TRBV12-3/TRBV12-4,ASSLGRVNTEAF
NA,12,TRBJ2-1,TRBV6-2/TRBV6-3,ASSPPGQANEQF
TRBD1,13,TRBJ1-1,TRBV28,ASSLSGRGHVDAF
NA,13,TRBJ2-1,TRBV27,ATSPSPSSYNEQF
NA,12,TRBJ2-7,TRBV18,ASSPPSSSYEQY
NA,10,TRBJ2-7,TRBV20-1,SALRDDYEQY
NA,12,TRBJ1-5,TRBV18,ASSSGQRLQPQH
NA,15,TRBJ2-6,TRBV2,ASRMGVVRPGANVLT
TRBD2,11,TRBJ2-6,TRBV10-2,ASGGAGANVLT
TRBD2,14,TRBJ2-3,TRBV4-1,ASSQVGLAGADTQY
NA,13,TRBJ2-2,TRBV3-1,ASSPWATATGELF
NA,13,TRBJ2-3,TRBV5-6,ASSLEQPSTDTQY
TRBD2,14,TRBJ2-1,TRBV29-1,SVDGAGGHPFYEQF
TRBD1,16,TRBJ2-6,TRBV18,ASSPSGTGPSGANVLT
NA,12,TRBJ2-1,TRBV29-1,SVDTGIADNEQF
NA,9,TRBJ2-4,TRBV4-3,ASSQGSIQY
NA,12,TRBJ1-2,TRBV5-1,ASSLAGTNYGYT
NA,14,TRBJ2-2,TRBV18,ASSPTMKGGTGELF
NA,12,TRBJ1-3,TRBV3-1,ASSLRDSGNTIY
TRBD2,14,TRBJ2-7,TRBV4-2,ASSQDRSSGDYEQY
NA,10,TRBJ2-7,TRBV25-1,ASSASIDEQY
NA,10,TRBJ2-4,TRBV29-1,SGLGRKNIQY
TRBD1,14,TRBJ2-2,TRBV27,ASSLNRGRVTGELF
NA,13,TRBJ2-1,TRBV13,ASSLTGGPGNEQF
NA,15,TRBJ2-3,TRBV7-2,ASTLQAGGTSTDTQY
NA,13,TRBJ1-4,TRBV25-1,ASSAPLGGYEKLF
NA,14,TRBJ2-1,TRBV10-3,AISEAGTSGLYEQF